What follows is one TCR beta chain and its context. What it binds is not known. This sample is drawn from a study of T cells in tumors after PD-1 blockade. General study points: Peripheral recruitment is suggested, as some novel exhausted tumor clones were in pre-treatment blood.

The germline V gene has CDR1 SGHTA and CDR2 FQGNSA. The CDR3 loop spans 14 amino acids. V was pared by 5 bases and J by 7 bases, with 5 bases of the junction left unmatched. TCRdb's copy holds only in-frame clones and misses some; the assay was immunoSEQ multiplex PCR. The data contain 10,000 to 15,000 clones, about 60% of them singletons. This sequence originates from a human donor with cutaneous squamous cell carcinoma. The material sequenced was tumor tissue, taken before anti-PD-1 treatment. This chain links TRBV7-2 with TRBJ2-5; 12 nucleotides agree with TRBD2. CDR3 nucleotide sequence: TGTGCCAGCAGCAGACTAGCGGGGGAGGGGACCCAGTACTTC. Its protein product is CASSRLAGEGTQYF.